A single sample gave rise to the 17 T cell receptor beta chains below, sequenced in a study of blood T cells in healthy people across ages. Together with a sample-barcoded 5' primer, a J-beta primer mix was included in a second PCR lasting about 7 to 12 cycles. MiXCR, run by TCRdb on the 5' RACE reads, gives a single entry per CDR3 protein. This repertoire shows about 400,000 distinct CDR3 sequences, 50% to 60% found once; its top ten account for over 40%. The sequencing sample was made of blood. All receptors come from a man aged 55 to 69 in good health.

The table lists this clonotype with a few counts. The V gene is TRBV12-3 or TRBV12-4, the J gene TRBJ1-6, with a possible D match to TRBD1 (6 bases). V lost 2 bases and J lost 10, with 15 bases in between. The CDR3 is made up of 15 amino acids. CDR3 loop: CASSLNGRGSSPLHF. The CDR3 coding sequence is TGTGCCAGCAGTTTAAACGGCAGGGGCTCATCACCCCTCCACTTT.

This chain joins TRBV28 and TRBJ1-2; D is unresolved. The germline V and J ends were trimmed by 2 bases and 4 bases, with 11 bases remaining between them. Looked up from germline, CDR1 is MDHEN and CDR2 is SYDVKM. This CDR3 comprises 14 residues. The CDR3 nucleotides read TGTGCCAGCAGTTTAACGTCCATCATCTATGGCTACACCTTC. Protein: CASSLTSIIYGYTF.

On this clonotype itself: Compared with germline, one end of the junction differs, possibly owing to a read error. This rearrangement joins TRBV10-3 to TRBJ1-6, with unresolved D. Germline lookup yields CDR1 ENHRY and CDR2 SYGVKD. This CDR3 comprises 12 residues. The CDR3 DNA follows: TGTGCCATCAGCGACCTAGGACGTCCCCCCCACTTT. It is translated as CAISDLGRPPHF.

A few counts support this clonotype. The DNA of the CDR3 is TGTGCCAGCAGCGCCCACCGGACTAGGACCTACAATGAGCAGTTCTTC. Amino acids: CASSAHRTRTYNEQFF. The chain recombines TRBV7-2 with TRBJ2-1; 7 bases are shared with TRBD2. Germline CDR1 reads SGHTA; CDR2 reads FQGNSA. The CDR3 runs to 16 residues. J lost 2 bases, V lost 5 bases, and 9 bases had no gene match.

V usage is TRBV28 and J usage is TRBJ1-2, with 7 bases that match TRBD1. CDR3 length: 15 residues. CDR1 is MDHEN, CDR2 SYDVKM, per germline. Germline trimming cut 11 bases from V and 0 bases from J; bases unmatched to any gene: 12. CDR3 sequence (DNA): TGTGCCGGCATCCAAGGGCAGGGGGCTAACTATGGCTACACCTTC. Translation: CAGIQGQGANYGYTF.

J is TRBJ1-4 and V is TRBV5-1; TRBD1 might be the D (5 bases). CDR3 length equals 13 residues. Per the germline V gene, CDR1 is SGHRS and CDR2 is YFSETQ. Trimming took 5 bases from V and 1 from J, leaving 6 bases between them. The CDR3 loop is CASRQGTNEKLFF. In DNA, the CDR3 is TGCGCCAGCAGGCAGGGAACTAATGAAAAACTGTTTTTT.

The J gene is TRBJ1-2, the V gene TRBV27, with D maybe TRBD1 (6 bases). V was clipped by 5 bases and J by 0 bases, with 13 bases between them. The germline gives CDR1 MNHEY, CDR2 SMNVEV (reference sequence). CDR3 size: 15 residues. The CDR3: CASSPDRTPNYGYTF. The CDR3 bases are TGTGCCAGCAGTCCTGACAGGACCCCTAACTATGGCTACACCTTC.

This clonotype has a handful of counts. The chain's CDR3 is CASSFSGTSENEQFF. The CDR3 DNA is TGCGCCAGCAGCTTTTCCGGGACTAGCGAGAATGAGCAGTTCTTC. The chain uses TRBV5-1 and TRBJ2-1, with 10 positions matching TRBD2. Germline lookup yields CDR1 SGHRS and CDR2 YFSETQ. The CDR3 is 15 residues long. Trimming cost V 2 bases and J 7 bases; bases outside gene matches: 6.

This chain links TRBV12-3 or TRBV12-4 with TRBJ2-2; TRBD2 matches 12 bases. This CDR3 comprises 15 residues. V was pared by 7 bases and J by 5 bases, with 5 bases of the junction left unmatched. CDR3 sequence reads: CASTRLAGDTGELFF. Here the CDR3 DNA reads TGTGCCAGCACCCGACTAGCGGGAGATACCGGGGAGCTGTTTTTT.

The genes are TRBV7-2 and TRBJ2-5; D is perhaps TRBD2 (7 bases). The CDR3 runs 14 residues. V lost 6 bases and J lost 5, with 16 bases in between. The germline V gene encodes CDR1 SGHTA and CDR2 FQGNSA. The CDR3 here is CASRVGGAGETQYF. The CDR3 coding sequence is TGTGCCAGCAGAGTAGGGGGGGCCGGGGAGACCCAGTACTTC.

The chain joins TRBV7-6 to TRBJ1-1; TRBD1 might be the D (6 bases). The V and J ends lost 5 bases and 2 bases respectively, with 18 bases between them. The CDR3 spans 16 residues. Germline values: CDR1 SGHVS, CDR2 FNYEAQ. CDR3 bases: TGTGCCAGCAGCCCCGGAGCAGGGGTCTTTAACACTGAAGCTTTCTTT. This sequence encodes CASSPGAGVFNTEAFF.

V and J are TRBV29-1 and TRBJ1-1; D possibly corresponds to TRBD1 (5 bases). The CDR3 is made up of 13 amino acids. The germline V gene has CDR1 SQVTM and CDR2 ANQGSEA. Trimming stripped 7 bases from V and 6 bases from J, with 18 bases between. The CDR3 DNA is TGCAGCGCCTGGGACGGAAGAGGGGCTGAAGCTTTCTTT. Protein sequence: CSAWDGRGAEAFF.

As for this clonotype: This may arise from a read error, as a much more abundant clone is one base away. This CDR3 is CNVEAKGDGYTF. The CDR3 DNA follows: TGCAACGTTGAAGCTAAGGGGGATGGCTACACCTTC. The V call is TRBV29-1, the J call TRBJ1-2, with D maybe TRBD1 (6 bases). This CDR3 comprises 12 residues. Germline CDR1 SQVTM, CDR2 ANQGSEA.

For this clonotype: The junction and the germline gene differ at one end; a read error may be behind it. CDR3 sequence (DNA): TGTGCCAGCAGATTAGGTGTAGATACGCAGTATTTT. Translating gives CASRLGVDTQYF. The rearrangement joins TRBV12-3 or TRBV12-4 to TRBJ2-3; D is ambiguous. The CDR3 runs 12 residues.

The rearrangement joins TRBV18 to TRBJ1-5; a weak D match, TRBD1 (6 bases). The CDR3 runs 16 residues. V lost 6 bases, J lost 2 bases, and 17 bases lay in between. From germline, CDR1 is KGHSH and CDR2 LQKENI. CDR3 DNA: TGTGCCAGCTCCCCCTCGGGGGGCGCCGGCAATCAGCCCCAGCATTTT. This codes for CASSPSGGAGNQPQHF.

The chain joins TRBV20-1 to TRBJ2-5; weak D call: TRBD2 (5 bases). This CDR3 has 13 residues. Germline values: CDR1 DFQATT, CDR2 SNEGSKA (reference sequence). Trimming removed 0 bases from V and 5 bases from J, with 10 bases in between. The chain's CDR3 is CSARDPPGETQYF. The CDR3 region has the DNA TGCAGTGCTAGAGATCCCCCGGGGGAGACCCAGTACTTC.

V and J are TRBV7-2 and TRBJ1-3, with a possible D match to TRBD1 (6 bases). CDR1 and CDR2 from the germline V gene are SGHTA and FQGNSA. This CDR3 spans 16 amino acids. V was trimmed by 4 bases and J by 1 base, leaving 14 bases between them. CDR3 sequence reads: CASSSQGTGSGNTIYF. In DNA form, the CDR3 reads TGTGCCAGCAGCTCACAGGGAACGGGGTCTGGAAACACCATATATTTT.